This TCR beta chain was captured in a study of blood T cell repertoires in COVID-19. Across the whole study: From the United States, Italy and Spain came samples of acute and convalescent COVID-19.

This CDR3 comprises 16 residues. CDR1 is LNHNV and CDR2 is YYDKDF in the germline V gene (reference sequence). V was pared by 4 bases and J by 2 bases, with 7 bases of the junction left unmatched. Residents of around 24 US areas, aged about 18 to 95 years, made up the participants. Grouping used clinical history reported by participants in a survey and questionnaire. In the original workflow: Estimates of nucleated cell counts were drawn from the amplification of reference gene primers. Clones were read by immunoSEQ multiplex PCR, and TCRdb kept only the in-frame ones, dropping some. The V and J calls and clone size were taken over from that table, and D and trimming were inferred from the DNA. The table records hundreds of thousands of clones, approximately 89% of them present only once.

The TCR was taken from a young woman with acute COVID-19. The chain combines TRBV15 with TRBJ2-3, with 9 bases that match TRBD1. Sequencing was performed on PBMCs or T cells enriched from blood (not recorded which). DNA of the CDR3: TGTGCCACCAGCACCCGCGGGACAGGGATCACAGATACGCAGTATTTT. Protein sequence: CATSTRGTGITDTQYF.